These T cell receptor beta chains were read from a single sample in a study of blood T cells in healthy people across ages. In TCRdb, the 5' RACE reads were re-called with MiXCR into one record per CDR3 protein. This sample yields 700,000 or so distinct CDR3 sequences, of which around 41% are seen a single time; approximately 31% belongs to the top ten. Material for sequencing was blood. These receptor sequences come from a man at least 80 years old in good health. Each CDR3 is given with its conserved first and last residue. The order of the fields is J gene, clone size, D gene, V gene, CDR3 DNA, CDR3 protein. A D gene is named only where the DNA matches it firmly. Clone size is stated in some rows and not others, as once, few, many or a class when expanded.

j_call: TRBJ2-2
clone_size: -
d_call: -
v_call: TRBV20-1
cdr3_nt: TGCAGTGCTAGAGGTCAGGCTGGCTGGACCGGGGAGCTGTTTTTT
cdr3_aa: CSARGQAGWTGELFF

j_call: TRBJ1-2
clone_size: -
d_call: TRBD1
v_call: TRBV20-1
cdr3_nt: TGCAGCGGAGGACAGGGTTACGGCTACACCTTC
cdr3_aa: CSGGQGYGYTF

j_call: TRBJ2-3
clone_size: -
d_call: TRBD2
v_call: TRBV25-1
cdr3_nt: TGTGCCAGCAACCAAGTAGCGGGAGGGGCCGATACGCAGTATTTT
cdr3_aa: CASNQVAGGADTQYF

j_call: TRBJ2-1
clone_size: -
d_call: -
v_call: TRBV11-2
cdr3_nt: TGTGCCAGCAGCTCCAACGGGGTGTACAATGAGCAGTTCTTC
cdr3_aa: CASSSNGVYNEQFF

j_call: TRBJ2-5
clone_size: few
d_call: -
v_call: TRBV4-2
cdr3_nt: TGTGCCAGCAGCGCCCGACAGCAAGAGACCCAGTACTTC
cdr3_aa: CASSARQQETQYF

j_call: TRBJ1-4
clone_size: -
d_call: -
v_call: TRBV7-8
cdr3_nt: TGTGCCAGTAGCCCCTCCCGGGCAAGGGCTAATGAAAAACTGTTTTTT
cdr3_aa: CASSPSRARANEKLFF

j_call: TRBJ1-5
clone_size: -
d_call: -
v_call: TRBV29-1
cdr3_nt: TGCAGCGTTGTAGTAGAGGGTAGCAATCAGCCCCAGCATTTT
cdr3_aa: CSVVVEGSNQPQHF

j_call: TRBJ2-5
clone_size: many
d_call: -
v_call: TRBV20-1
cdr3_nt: TGCAGTGCTAGTCTTGGTAGCGGAACACAAGAGACCCAGTACTTC
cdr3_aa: CSASLGSGTQETQYF

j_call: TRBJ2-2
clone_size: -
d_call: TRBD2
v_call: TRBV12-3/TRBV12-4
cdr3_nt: TGTGCCAGCAGTTTAGCGCCGGGCGGGGGAGTCGGGGAGCTGTTTTTT
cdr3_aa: CASSLAPGGGVGELFF

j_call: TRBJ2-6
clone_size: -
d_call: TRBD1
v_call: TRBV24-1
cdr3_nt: TGTGCCACCAGTGATAGGACAGGGGCCGGGGCCAACGTCCTGACTTTC
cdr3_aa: CATSDRTGAGANVLTF

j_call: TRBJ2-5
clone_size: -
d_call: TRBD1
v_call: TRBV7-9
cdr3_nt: TGTGCCAGCAGCGTTAGACAGGGGGCAATAGAGACCCAGTACTTC
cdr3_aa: CASSVRQGAIETQYF

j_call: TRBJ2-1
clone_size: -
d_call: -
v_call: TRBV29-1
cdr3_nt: TGCAGCGTTCGGGCGACCCCCTACAATGAGCAGTTCTTC
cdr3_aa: CSVRATPYNEQFF

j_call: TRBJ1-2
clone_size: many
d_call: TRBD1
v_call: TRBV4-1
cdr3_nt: TGCGCCAGCAGCCAACCTCGGGACTGGACAGGCGGTACCTATGGCTACACCTTC
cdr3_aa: CASSQPRDWTGGTYGYTF

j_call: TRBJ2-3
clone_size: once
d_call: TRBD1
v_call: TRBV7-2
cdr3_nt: TGTGCCAGCAGCTTGGCGTTGTTACCGGGACAGATAGGCACAGATACGCAGTATTTT
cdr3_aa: CASSLALLPGQIGTDTQYF

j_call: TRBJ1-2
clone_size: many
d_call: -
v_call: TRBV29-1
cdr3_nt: TGCAGCGTTGTCTTGAGGGGTGGCTATGGCTACACCTTC
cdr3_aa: CSVVLRGGYGYTF

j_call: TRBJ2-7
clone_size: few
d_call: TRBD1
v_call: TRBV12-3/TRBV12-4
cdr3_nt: TGTGCCAGCAGTTTATTAGGGACAGGGATCTACGAGCAGTACTTC
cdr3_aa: CASSLLGTGIYEQYF

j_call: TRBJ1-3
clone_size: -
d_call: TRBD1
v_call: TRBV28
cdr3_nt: TGTGCCAGCAGCCAACTGGGACGAAACAGGGGCTCTGGAAACACCATATATTTT
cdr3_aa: CASSQLGRNRGSGNTIYF

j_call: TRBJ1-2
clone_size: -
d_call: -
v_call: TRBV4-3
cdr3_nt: TGCGCCAGCAGCCAAGTGAGGGCGACAGGTGGCTATGGCTACACCTTC
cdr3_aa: CASSQVRATGGYGYTF

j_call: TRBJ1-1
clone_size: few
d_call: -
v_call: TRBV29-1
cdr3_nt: TGCAGCGTTGTGACAGGAAACACTGAAGCTTTCTTT
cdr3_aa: CSVVTGNTEAFF

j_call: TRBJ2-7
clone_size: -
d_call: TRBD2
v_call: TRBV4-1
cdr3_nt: TGCGCCAGCAGCCAAGATGTAGCGGGAGCGAACGAGCAGTACTTC
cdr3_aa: CASSQDVAGANEQYF

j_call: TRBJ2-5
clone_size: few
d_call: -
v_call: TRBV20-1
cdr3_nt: TGCAGTGCCATGGGGGAGGAGGGGGAGACCCAGTACTTC
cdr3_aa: CSAMGEEGETQYF

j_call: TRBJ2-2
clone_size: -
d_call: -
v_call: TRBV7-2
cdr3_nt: TGTGCCAGCAGCTTAGCGGTCTTCAACACCGGGGAGCTGTTTTTT
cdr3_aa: CASSLAVFNTGELFF

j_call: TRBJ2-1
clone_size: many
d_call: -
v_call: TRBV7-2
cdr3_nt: TGTGCCAGCAGCTTATCCCCCTGGGAGCAGTTCTTC
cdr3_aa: CASSLSPWEQFF